This T cell receptor beta chain originates from a study of Graves' ophthalmopathy and Graves' hyperthyroidism. Germline V CDR1 and CDR2: KGHDR, SFDVKD. V dropped 1 base and J dropped 7; count of bases not matched to a gene: 10. CDR3 length: 16 residues. CDR3 regions of TCR beta were amplified from RNA transcripts. First-round RT-PCR employed HTBI primers, with a second-round multiplex PCR after it. Each CDR3 protein gets one entry after TCRdb re-called the multiplex PCR reads with MiXCR. The sample lists around 520,000 distinct CDR3 sequences, approximately 35% seen once, with about 4% in the top ten. Clinical symptoms and serum thyroxine were used for diagnosis; TRAb, thyroid ultrasound and orbital computed tomography were also relied on. Comments on this clonotype: Its target is not known.

Points from the study as a whole: Sensitivity reached approximately 89% and specificity around 81% for a 13-signature model separating ophthalmopathy from stable hyperthyroidism. Appearing in blood as well were most expanded thyroid clonotypes above 0.001 frequency.

This rearrangement joins TRBV24-1 to TRBJ2-7; 9 nucleotides match TRBD2. The clonotype was recovered from an adult man with Graves' hyperthyroidism. Material: peripheral blood or thyroid tissue (not recorded which). CDR3 sequence reads: CATSDFAGGGYSEQYF. As DNA, the CDR3 is TGTGCCACCAGTGATTTTGCGGGGGGGGGATACAGTGAGCAGTACTTC.